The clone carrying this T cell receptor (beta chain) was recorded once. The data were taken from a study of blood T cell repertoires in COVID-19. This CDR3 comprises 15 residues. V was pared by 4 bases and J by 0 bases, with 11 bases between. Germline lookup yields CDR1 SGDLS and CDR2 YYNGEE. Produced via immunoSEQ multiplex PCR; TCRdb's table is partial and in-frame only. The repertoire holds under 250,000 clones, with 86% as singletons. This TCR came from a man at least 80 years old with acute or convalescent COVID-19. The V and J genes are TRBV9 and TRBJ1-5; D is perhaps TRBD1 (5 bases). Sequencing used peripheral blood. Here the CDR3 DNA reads TGTGCCAGCAGCACCTTCGACAGTAGCAATCAGCCCCAGCATTTT. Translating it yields CASSTFDSSNQPQHF.